This TCR beta chain was captured by sequencing in a study of T cell responses to AZD1222 COVID-19 vaccine. The CDR3 extends over 17 amino acids. Losses at the gene ends were 1 base for V and 4 bases for J; bases not matched to a gene: 9. CDR1 is MRHNA and CDR2 is SNTAGT in the germline V gene. Some clones are missing from TCRdb's copy, which holds only in-frame ones; the method was immunoSEQ multiplex PCR. The sample holds about 120,000 clones, about 89% seen once. This TCR was recovered from an adult in good health. The material was peripheral blood, obtained on day 0 of AZD1222 vaccination. The chain recombines TRBV6-4 with TRBJ1-1, with 10 bases that match TRBD1. The CDR3: CASSDFRDRGMGTEAFF. The CDR3 region has the DNA TGTGCCAGCAGTGACTTCCGGGACAGGGGTATGGGCACTGAAGCTTTCTTT.